Shown below are 29 T cell receptor beta chains from a single sample sequenced in a study of blood T cell repertoires in COVID-19. Sequencing used immunoSEQ multiplex PCR; TCRdb keeps in-frame clones, though not all of them. The sample consists of about 250,000 clones, 88% of them appearing once. Sequenced sample: peripheral blood. These receptors came from a woman in her twenties or thirties with COVID-19, enrolled during active disease.

The CDR3 sequence: CATSRESAGAYYEQYF. CDR3 DNA sequence: TGTGCCACCAGCAGAGAATCGGCAGGGGCATACTACGAGCAGTACTTC. V usage is TRBV15 and J usage is TRBJ2-7, with D perhaps matching TRBD1 (6 bases). V dropped 0 bases and J dropped 3 bases, with 15 bases sitting between them. The CDR3 has 16 residues. The germline V gene has CDR1 LNHNV and CDR2 YYDKDF (reference sequence).

The J gene is TRBJ2-7, the V gene TRBV29-1; no definite D call. Looked up from germline, CDR1 is SQVTM and CDR2 is ANQGSEA. The CDR3 is 16 amino acids. Trimming shortened V by 1 base and J by 2 bases, and 18 bases separated the two germline ends. In DNA, the CDR3 is TGCAGCGTTGAAGTCCCGTTTAGGCCACAGCCCTACGAGCAGTACGTC. Encoded protein: CSVEVPFRPQPYEQYV.

This clone showed up just a few times. The V gene is TRBV6-1, the J gene TRBJ2-3; 14 bases are shared with TRBD2. The trim removed 2 bases at V and 3 bases at J, leaving 7 bases unmatched. Germline CDR1 and CDR2: MNHNS and SASEGT. The CDR3 totals 18 residues. CDR3 sequence: CASSEPRTSGRRTDTQYF. Written as DNA, the CDR3 is TGTGCCAGCAGTGAACCCCGGACTAGCGGGAGGAGGACAGATACGCAGTATTTT.

This clone was detected only a few times. V gene TRBV5-1 combines with J gene TRBJ2-1; possible D gene TRBD2, 5 bases. V was shortened by 0 bases and J by 2 bases, with 12 bases between the two germline ends. The CDR3 extends over 16 amino acids. The germline V gene has CDR1 SGHRS and CDR2 YFSETQ. In nucleotides, the CDR3 is TGCGCCAGCAGCTTGGGAGGGCGGCCCACCTACAATGAGCAGTTCTTC. This codes for CASSLGGRPTYNEQFF.

The rearrangement joins TRBV7-2 to TRBJ2-6; weak D call: TRBD2 (6 bases). CDR1 is SGHTA and CDR2 is FQGNSA in the germline V gene. V was cut by 3 bases and J by 3 bases, with 15 bases left in between. The CDR3 consists of 17 residues. This CDR3 is CASSLTSGGSGANVLTF. The CDR3 coding sequence is TGTGCCAGCAGCTTGACGTCTGGGGGGAGTGGGGCCAACGTCCTGACTTTC.

This rearrangement joins TRBV7-2 to TRBJ2-5; 15 bases fit TRBD2. The ends lost 4 bases at V and 5 bases at J; junction bases unmatched: 8. The CDR3 runs to 17 residues. Germline CDR1 and CDR2: SGHTA and FQGNSA. CDR3 sequence: CASSSGTSGRLGETQYF. CDR3 nucleotide sequence: TGTGCCAGCAGCTCCGGGACTAGCGGGAGGCTGGGGGAGACCCAGTACTTC.

Comments on this clone: The sample holds other DNA sequences that translate to the same CDR3. V gene TRBV6-5 combines with J gene TRBJ2-5, with a weak D call TRBD1 (6 bases). The length of the CDR3 is 14 residues. Trimming stripped 0 bases from V and 1 base from J, with 6 bases between. Germline V gene sequence: CDR1 MNHEY, CDR2 SVGAGI. The CDR3 DNA reads TGTGCCAGCAGTTACTCCAGGGGCCAAGAGACCCAGTACTTC. It yields the protein CASSYSRGQETQYF.

The chain employs TRBV10-1 and TRBJ2-7; possibly TRBD2 for D (7 bases). V was pared by 0 bases and J by 7 bases, with 16 bases between. The CDR3 sequence is 15 residues long. The germline gives CDR1 WNHNN, CDR2 SYGVQD (reference sequence). CDR3 amino acids: CASSESRGGAQEQYV. DNA of the CDR3: TGCGCCAGCAGTGAGTCTAGGGGGGGGGCACAAGAGCAGTACGTC.

V usage is TRBV28 and J usage is TRBJ1-2; D remains ambiguous. The CDR3 is made up of 15 amino acids. V was trimmed by 4 bases and J by 2 bases, leaving 14 bases between them. Germline lookup yields CDR1 MDHEN and CDR2 SYDVKM. In nucleotides, the CDR3 is TGTGCCAGCAGTTCCCCCCGGGTGACGAACTATGGCTACACCTTC. Protein: CASSSPRVTNYGYTF.

In nucleotides, the CDR3 is TGTGCCAGTAGTACCCGGACAGCCATCAACTATGGCTACACCTTC. Its protein is CASSTRTAINYGYTF. The V gene is TRBV19, the J gene TRBJ1-2, with D perhaps TRBD1 (6 bases). The length of the CDR3 is 15 residues. V lost 4 bases and J 2 bases, leaving 14 bases between the germline ends. Germline assignment: CDR1 LNHDA and CDR2 SQIVND (reference sequence).

This clone was detected only once. This sequence joins TRBV4-1 and TRBJ1-1; D is unresolved. The V gene lost 4 bases and the J gene lost 1 base, with 13 bases spanning the gap. The CDR3 runs to 15 residues. From germline, CDR1 is MGHRA and CDR2 YSYEKL. The CDR3 region is CASSRSGNPNTEAFF. The CDR3 DNA reads as TGCGCCAGCAGCCGTTCCGGGAACCCGAACACTGAAGCTTTCTTT.

The chain couples TRBV7-9 to TRBJ1-1; 8 bases are a match to TRBD1. J was trimmed by 5 bases and V by 1 base; bases with no gene match: 18. This CDR3 spans 19 amino acids. From germline, CDR1 is SEHNR and CDR2 FQNEAQ (reference sequence). CDR3 in amino acids: CASSLVVAQGARGRTEAFF. The CDR3 coding sequence is TGTGCCAGCAGCTTAGTAGTGGCGCAGGGGGCGCGGGGACGGACTGAAGCTTTCTTT.

V usage is TRBV4-2 and J usage is TRBJ2-3; D is perhaps TRBD1 (6 bases). This CDR3 has 16 residues. Germline CDR1 LGHNA, CDR2 YNFKEQ. Trimming left V 0 bases short and J 4 bases short, with 14 bases between. The CDR3 is CASSQETGRGSDTQYF. DNA for the CDR3: TGTGCCAGCAGCCAAGAAACAGGCAGGGGATCAGATACGCAGTATTTT.

The chain combines TRBV5-1 with TRBJ1-4, with TRBD1 as a possible D gene (5 bases). From germline, CDR1 is SGHRS and CDR2 YFSETQ. V lost 2 bases, J lost 4 bases, and 9 bases lay in between. The CDR3 sequence is 14 residues long. The CDR3 sequence: CASSLGEGNEKLFF. The DNA for the CDR3 is TGCGCCAGCAGCTTAGGGGAGGGTAATGAAAAACTGTTTTTT.

This chain connects TRBV5-4 to TRBJ1-4; D is ambiguous. The CDR3 is 15 amino acids. CDR1 SGHNT and CDR2 YYREEE come from the germline V gene (reference sequence). V dropped 4 bases and J dropped 3 bases, with 13 bases sitting between them. As DNA, the CDR3 is TGTGCCAGCAGCGGCGGAGGTTTGGCTAATGAAAAACTGTTTTTT. It yields the protein CASSGGGLANEKLFF.

The chain recombines TRBV7-9 with TRBJ2-7, with TRBD2 matching over 8 bases. J gave up 1 base and V 6 bases, and 5 bases lay outside the gene matches. CDR1 and CDR2 (germline): SEHNR, FQNEAQ (reference sequence). This CDR3 has 14 amino acids. The CDR3 sequence: CASSSGGGSYEQYF. Here the CDR3 DNA reads TGTGCCAGCAGTTCGGGCGGGGGGTCCTACGAGCAGTACTTC.

V gene TRBV2 combines with J gene TRBJ2-7, with 11 bases matching TRBD2. Germline CDR1 SNHLY, CDR2 FYNNEI. Trimming cost V 6 bases and J 3 bases; bases outside gene matches: 7. This CDR3 has 15 residues. CDR3 bases: TGTGCCAGCAGGGCCGGGACTAGCGGATTCTACGAGCAGTACGTC. This translates into CASRAGTSGFYEQYV.

This chain links TRBV5-5 with TRBJ1-2; perhaps TRBD1 as D (5 bases). The length of the CDR3 is 17 residues. Trimming took off 1 base at V and 2 bases at J, with 18 bases between the two ends. Per the germline V gene, CDR1 is SGHKS and CDR2 is YYEKEE (reference sequence). CDR3 region: CASSLRGSGTQNYGYTF. CDR3 sequence (DNA): TGTGCCAGCAGCTTGAGGGGCTCCGGTACCCAAAACTATGGCTACACCTTC.

The genes are TRBV27 and TRBJ2-5; the match to TRBD2 covers 8 bases. CDR1 MNHEY and CDR2 SMNVEV come from the germline V gene (reference sequence). V was pared by 0 bases and J by 4 bases, with 4 bases of the junction left unmatched. The CDR3 sequence is 15 residues long. This chain's CDR3 is CASSLSDSGIETQYF. In nucleotides, the CDR3 is TGTGCCAGCAGTTTATCGGATAGCGGGATAGAGACCCAGTACTTC.

The chain links TRBV9 to TRBJ2-7; TRBD2 matches at 8 bases. Germline V gene data show CDR1 as SGDLS and CDR2 as YYNGEE. The CDR3 is 16 residues long. V lost 5 bases, J lost 2 bases, and 12 bases stayed unmatched. The CDR3 protein is CASRENSGNVTYEQYV. CDR3 in DNA: TGTGCCAGCAGAGAAAATAGCGGGAATGTCACCTACGAGCAGTACGTC.

This chain joins TRBV6-5 and TRBJ1-2; 8 nucleotides agree with TRBD1. This CDR3 has 14 amino acids. V was clipped by 2 bases and J by 7 bases; unmatched bases: 6. Germline CDR1 is MNHEY and CDR2 is SVGAGI. The CDR3 is CASSYVGQGAGYTF. Here the CDR3 DNA reads TGTGCCAGCAGTTACGTTGGGCAGGGGGCTGGCTACACCTTC.

The J gene is TRBJ2-7, the V gene TRBV2; D is uncertain. This CDR3 is 13 amino acids long. Germline V gene lookup returns CDR1 SNHLY and CDR2 FYNNEI. The ends were cut back, 3 bases at V and 4 bases at J, with 10 bases in the middle. CDR3 sequence: CASSDYQDYEQYV. The DNA for the CDR3 is TGTGCCAGCAGTGACTATCAGGATTACGAGCAGTACGTC.

This chain uses TRBV24-1 with TRBJ2-1; 11 bases line up with TRBD2. Trimming at V came to 4 bases and at J to 4 bases, leaving 2 bases not matched to a gene. Germline CDR1 and CDR2: KGHDR and SFDVKD. The CDR3 runs to 15 residues. The CDR3 nucleotides are TGTGCCACCAGTGAAACTAGCGGGGGATACAATGAGCAGTTCTTC. Its translation is CATSETSGGYNEQFF.

The chain has TRBV6-2 or TRBV6-3 and TRBJ2-1, with TRBD2 matching 11 bases. The CDR3 consists of 20 residues. J was trimmed by 3 bases and V by 0 bases; bases with no gene match: 13. Per germline, CDR1 MNHEY and CDR2 SVGEGT. CDR3 in amino acids: CASSYSPLGGLAGGYNEQFF. CDR3 DNA: TGTGCCAGCAGTTACTCCCCGCTCGGGGGGCTAGCGGGAGGCTACAATGAGCAGTTCTTC.

The V call is TRBV19, the J call TRBJ1-5; 7 nucleotides agree with TRBD1. This CDR3 has 17 residues. Germline V CDR1 and CDR2: LNHDA, SQIVND (reference sequence). With V trimmed by 5 bases and J by 6 bases, 16 bases remained unmatched. CDR3 in DNA: TGTGCCAGTAGTCGGGGAAAGGAGGGGGCTAGCGTTCAGCCCCAGCATTTT. It translates to CASSRGKEGASVQPQHF.

The CDR3 spells CASSQGVEGTSTDTQYF. CDR3 in DNA: TGCGCCAGCAGCCAAGGGGTGGAGGGGACTAGCACAGATACGCAGTATTTT. The J gene is TRBJ2-3, the V gene TRBV4-1, with D maybe TRBD2 (6 bases). Per germline, CDR1 MGHRA and CDR2 YSYEKL. Trimming removed 1 base at V and 0 bases at J, with 14 bases between. The CDR3 consists of 17 residues.

This clone was found a few times. J is TRBJ2-3 and V is TRBV5-8; possibly TRBD1 for D (7 bases). Trimming took off 3 bases at V and 0 bases at J, with 20 bases between the two ends. The CDR3 has 18 residues. Germline V gene lookup returns CDR1 SGHTS and CDR2 YDEGEE. The CDR3 region has the DNA TGTGCCAGCAGCTCAGGGGGAGGTAGTCACGTCAGCACAGATACGCAGTATTTT. Translated: CASSSGGGSHVSTDTQYF. The variable domain in full, with the rest retrieved from reference TRBV5-8 and TRBJ2-3, is EAGVTQSPTHLIKTRGQQATLRCSPISGHTSVYWYQQALGLGLQFLLWYDEGEERNRGNFPPRFSGRQFPNYSSELNVNALELEDSALYLCASSSGGGSHVSTDTQYFGPGTRLTVL.

The rearrangement uses TRBV4-3 and TRBJ2-2; maybe TRBD1 (5 bases). The CDR3 sequence is 14 residues long. Trimming pared 2 bases from V and 6 bases from J, leaving 10 bases between. CDR1 and CDR2 from the germline V gene are LGHNA and YSLEER. The chain's CDR3 is CASSQSRVAGELFF. CDR3 bases: TGCGCCAGCAGCCAAAGCAGGGTGGCCGGGGAGCTGTTTTTT.

The count of this clone is one. The chain links TRBV21-1 to TRBJ2-1; the table names TRBD1, a call not compared with the DNA. TRBV21-1 is described as a pseudogene. The length of the CDR3 is 17 residues. Written as DNA, the CDR3 is TGTGCCAGCAGCAAAGGACGGCGGGACAGGGGAGGGAATGAGCAGTTCTTC. Amino acids: CASSKGRRDRGGNEQFF.